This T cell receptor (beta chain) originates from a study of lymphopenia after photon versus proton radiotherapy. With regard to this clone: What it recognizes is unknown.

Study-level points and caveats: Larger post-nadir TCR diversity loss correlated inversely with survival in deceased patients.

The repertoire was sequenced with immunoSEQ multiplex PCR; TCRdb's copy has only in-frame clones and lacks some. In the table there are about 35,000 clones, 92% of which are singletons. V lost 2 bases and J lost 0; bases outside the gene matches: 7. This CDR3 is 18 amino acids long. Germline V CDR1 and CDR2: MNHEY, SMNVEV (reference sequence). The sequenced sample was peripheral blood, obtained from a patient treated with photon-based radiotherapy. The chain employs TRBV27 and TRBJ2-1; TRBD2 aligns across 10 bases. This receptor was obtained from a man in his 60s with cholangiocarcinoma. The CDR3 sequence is CASSLEIASGSSYNEQFF. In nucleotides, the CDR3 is TGTGCCAGCAGTTTAGAAATCGCTAGCGGGAGCTCCTACAATGAGCAGTTCTTC.